This T cell receptor beta chain was profiled in a study of cytomegalovirus exposure and HLA in healthy donors. Concerning this clone itself: Its cognate antigen is unknown.

In the PCR, 60 Vbeta and 13 Jbeta primers were used. Profiled with immunoSEQ multiplex PCR; TCRdb holds only in-frame clones, not every one. The table includes roughly 200,000 clones, around 75% detected once. Study-wide findings and caveats: Cytomegalovirus-associated TCR beta chains were listed, numbering 150 to 200. In a later analysis, TCR beta V- and J-gene trimming showed a link to a missense DCLRE1C variant.

The CDR3 extends over 15 amino acids. Germline lookup yields CDR1 MNHNS and CDR2 SASEGT. Trimming stripped 7 bases from V and 4 bases from J, with 16 bases between. The gene calls are TRBV6-1 and TRBJ2-2; possibly TRBD1 for D (6 bases). The sequenced sample was PBMCs. The receptor was derived from a female donor in good health and CMV-seronegative. CDR3 DNA sequence: TGTGCCAGCACCCCGGACAGAGACTTCACCGGGGAGCTGTTTTTT. The encoded protein is CASTPDRDFTGELFF.